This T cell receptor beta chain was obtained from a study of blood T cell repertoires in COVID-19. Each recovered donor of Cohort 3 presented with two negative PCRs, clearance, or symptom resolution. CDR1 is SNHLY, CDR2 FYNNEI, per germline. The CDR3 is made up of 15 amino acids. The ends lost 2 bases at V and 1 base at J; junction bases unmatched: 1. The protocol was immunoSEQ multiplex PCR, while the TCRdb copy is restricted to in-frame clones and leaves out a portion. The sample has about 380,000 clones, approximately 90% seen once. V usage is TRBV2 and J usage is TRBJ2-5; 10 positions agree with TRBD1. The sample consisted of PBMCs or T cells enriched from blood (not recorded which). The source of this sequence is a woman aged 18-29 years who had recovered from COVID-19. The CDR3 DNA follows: TGTGCCAGCAGTGAAAGGACAGGGGGCCAAGAGACCCAGTACTTC. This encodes CASSERTGGQETQYF.